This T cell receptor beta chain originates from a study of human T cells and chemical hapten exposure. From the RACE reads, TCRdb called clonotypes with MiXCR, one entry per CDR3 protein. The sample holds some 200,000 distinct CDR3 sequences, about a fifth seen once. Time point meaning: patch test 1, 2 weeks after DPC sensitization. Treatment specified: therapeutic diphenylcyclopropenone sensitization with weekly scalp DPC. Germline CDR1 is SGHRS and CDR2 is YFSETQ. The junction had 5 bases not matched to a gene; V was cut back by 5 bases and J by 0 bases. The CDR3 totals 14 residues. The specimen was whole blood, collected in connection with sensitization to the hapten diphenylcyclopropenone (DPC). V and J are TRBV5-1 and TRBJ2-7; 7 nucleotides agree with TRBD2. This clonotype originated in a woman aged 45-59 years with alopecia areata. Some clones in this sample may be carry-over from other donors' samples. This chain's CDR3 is CASRERENSYEQYF. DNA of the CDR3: TGCGCCAGCAGGGAGCGGGAAAACTCCTACGAGCAGTACTTC.